In this sample, the clone carrying this TCR beta chain turned up many times. The entry originates in a study of human T cells and chemical hapten exposure. One entry per CDR3 protein results from TCRdb running MiXCR on the RACE reads. This repertoire shows about 85,000 distinct CDR3 sequences, 6.5% to 10% found once; its top ten account for 2.5% to 3%. Noted time point: pre-sensitization, week 0. Stated treatment: therapeutic diphenylcyclopropenone sensitization with weekly scalp DPC. The starting material, unfractionated whole blood, was used for total RNA extraction. Trimming cost V 5 bases and J 5 bases, with 15 bases left between them. This CDR3 has 14 residues. Looked up from germline, CDR1 is MDHEN and CDR2 is SYDVKM.

The V and J genes are TRBV28 and TRBJ2-5; TRBD1 or TRBD2 may be the D gene (5 bases each). The sample consisted of whole blood, taken in connection with sensitization to the hapten diphenylcyclopropenone (DPC). The sequence was collected from a man in his forties with alopecia areata. Some clones in this sample may be carry-over from other donors' samples. CDR3 in amino acids: CASSSRGLVETQYF. The CDR3, as DNA: TGTGCCAGCAGTAGTCGGGGCTTGGTGGAGACCCAGTACTTC.